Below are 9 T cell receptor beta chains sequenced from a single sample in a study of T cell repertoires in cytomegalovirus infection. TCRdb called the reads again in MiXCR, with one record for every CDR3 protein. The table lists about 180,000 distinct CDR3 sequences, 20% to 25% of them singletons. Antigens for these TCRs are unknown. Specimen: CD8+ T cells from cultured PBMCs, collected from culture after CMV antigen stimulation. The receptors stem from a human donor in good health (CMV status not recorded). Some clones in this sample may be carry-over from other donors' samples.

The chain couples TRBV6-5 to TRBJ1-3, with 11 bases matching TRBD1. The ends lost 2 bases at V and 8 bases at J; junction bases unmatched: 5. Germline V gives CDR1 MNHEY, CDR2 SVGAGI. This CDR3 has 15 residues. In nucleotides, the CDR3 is TGTGCCAGCAGTTACGGAGGGACAGGGGGAGACACCATATATTTT. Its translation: CASSYGGTGGDTIYF.

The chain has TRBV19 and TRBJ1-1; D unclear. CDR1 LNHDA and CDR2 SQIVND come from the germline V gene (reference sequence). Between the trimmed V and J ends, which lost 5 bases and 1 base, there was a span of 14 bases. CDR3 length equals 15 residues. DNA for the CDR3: TGTGCCAGTAGTCCCCCCACAGCGAGGAACACTGAAGCTTTCTTT. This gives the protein CASSPPTARNTEAFF.

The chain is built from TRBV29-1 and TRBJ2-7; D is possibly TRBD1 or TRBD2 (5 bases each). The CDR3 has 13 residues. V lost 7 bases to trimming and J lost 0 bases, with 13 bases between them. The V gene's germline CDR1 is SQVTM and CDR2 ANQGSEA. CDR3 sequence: CSAHRDDSYEQYF. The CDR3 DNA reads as TGCAGCGCTCACCGGGACGACTCCTACGAGCAGTACTTC.

The CDR3 region is CSAKTAGYTF. As DNA, the CDR3 is TGCAGTGCTAAGACTGCTGGCTACACCTTC. This rearrangement joins TRBV20-1 to TRBJ1-2; D is undetermined. Germline V gene sequence: CDR1 DFQATT, CDR2 SNEGSKA (reference sequence). The V gene lost 4 bases and the J gene lost 7 bases, with 7 bases spanning the gap. This CDR3 spans 10 amino acids.

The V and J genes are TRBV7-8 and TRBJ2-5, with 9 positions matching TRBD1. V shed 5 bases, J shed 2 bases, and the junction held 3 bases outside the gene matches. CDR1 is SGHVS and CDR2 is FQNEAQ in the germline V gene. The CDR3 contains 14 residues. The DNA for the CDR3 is TGTGCCAGCAGCACAGGGACAGGGCAAGAGACCCAGTACTTC. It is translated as CASSTGTGQETQYF.

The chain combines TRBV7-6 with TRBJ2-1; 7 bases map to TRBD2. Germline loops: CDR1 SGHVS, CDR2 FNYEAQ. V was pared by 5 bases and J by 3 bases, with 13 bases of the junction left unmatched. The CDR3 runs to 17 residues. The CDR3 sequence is CASSPAEGLFDYNEQFF. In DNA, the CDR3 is TGTGCCAGCAGCCCAGCGGAGGGACTATTCGACTACAATGAGCAGTTCTTC.

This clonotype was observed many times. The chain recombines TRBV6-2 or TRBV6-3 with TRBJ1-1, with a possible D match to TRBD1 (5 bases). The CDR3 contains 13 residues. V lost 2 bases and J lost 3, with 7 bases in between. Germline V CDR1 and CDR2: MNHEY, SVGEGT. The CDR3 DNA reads TGTGCCAGCAGTTACAGGGGAGACACTGAAGCTTTCTTT. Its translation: CASSYRGDTEAFF.

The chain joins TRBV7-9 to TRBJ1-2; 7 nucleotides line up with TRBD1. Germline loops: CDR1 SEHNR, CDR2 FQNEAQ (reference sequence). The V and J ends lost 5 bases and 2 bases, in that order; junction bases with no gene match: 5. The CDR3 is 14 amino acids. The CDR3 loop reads CASSPTTGNYGYTF. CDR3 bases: TGTGCCAGCAGCCCGACGACAGGGAACTATGGCTACACCTTC.

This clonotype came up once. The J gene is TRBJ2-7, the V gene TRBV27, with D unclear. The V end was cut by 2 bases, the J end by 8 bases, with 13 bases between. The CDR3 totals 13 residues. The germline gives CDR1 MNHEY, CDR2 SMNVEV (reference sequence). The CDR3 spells CASSLDWAMKQYF. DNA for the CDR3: TGTGCCAGCAGTTTAGATTGGGCGATGAAGCAGTACTTC.